Listed here are 9 T cell receptor beta chains from one sample, sequenced in a study of blood T cell repertoires in COVID-19. Data came from immunoSEQ multiplex PCR; TCRdb stores just in-frame clones and leaves some out. The sample has some 87,000 clones, over 70% seen once. The sample taken for sequencing was peripheral blood. The receptors derive from a man of 80 years or more with active or convalescent COVID-19.

V is TRBV5-1 and J is TRBJ2-3, with TRBD2 identical over 8 bases. V lost 4 bases, J lost 4 bases, and 20 bases stayed unmatched. Germline CDR1 SGHRS, CDR2 YFSETQ. The CDR3 runs to 19 residues. The CDR3 DNA reads as TGCGCCAGCAGCCGGGGGCAGGCGGGAGGATTTGGGGGCCCAGATACGCAGTATTTT. Its protein is CASSRGQAGGFGGPDTQYF.

V and J are TRBV28 and TRBJ1-6, with 10 bases fitting TRBD1. CDR3 size: 17 residues. Trimming at V came to 3 bases and at J to 10 bases, leaving 12 bases not matched to a gene. Germline V lookup: CDR1 MDHEN, CDR2 SYDVKM. The CDR3 protein is CASSFHSGTGAGSPLHF. The CDR3 DNA sequence: TGTGCCAGCAGTTTCCACTCCGGGACAGGGGCCGGGTCACCCCTCCACTTT.

The chain combines TRBV28 with TRBJ2-5; D is unresolved. CDR3 length: 12 residues. V lost 2 bases and J lost 5, with 6 bases in between. Germline V gives CDR1 MDHEN, CDR2 SYDVKM. In nucleotides, the CDR3 is TGTGCCAGCAGTTTAGCAGTGGAGACCCAGTACTTC. Its protein is CASSLAVETQYF.

Points on this clone: A junction end diverges from the germline sequence, so it may reflect a read error. The chain employs TRBV7-7 and TRBJ2-5, with D possibly matching TRBD1 (5 bases). Germline V gene lookup returns CDR1 SSHAT and CDR2 FNYEAQ (reference sequence). This CDR3 comprises 13 residues. The CDR3 region is CASSEDIEETQYF. The CDR3 DNA sequence: TGTGCTAGCAGCGAGGACATTGAGGAGACCCAGTACTTC.

The chain combines TRBV9 with TRBJ1-5; possible D gene TRBD1, 6 bases. The CDR3 contains 15 residues. Trimming pared 4 bases from V and 3 bases from J, leaving 14 bases between. The germline V gene encodes CDR1 SGDLS and CDR2 YYNGEE. The CDR3 DNA reads as TGTGCCAGCAGCCCATACACAGGGAACAATCAGCCCCAGCATTTT. This gives the protein CASSPYTGNNQPQHF.

This clone was recorded once. The chain combines TRBV18 with TRBJ1-5; TRBD1 might be the D (6 bases). Trimming took 2 bases from V and 4 from J, leaving 12 bases between them. Germline lookup yields CDR1 KGHSH and CDR2 LQKENI. The CDR3 consists of 15 residues. This CDR3 is CASSPMQGSNQPQHF. The CDR3 region has the DNA TGTGCCAGCTCACCAATGCAGGGGTCGAATCAGCCCCAGCATTTT.

The J gene is TRBJ1-2, the V gene TRBV28; TRBD1 might be the D (6 bases). Trimming stripped 6 bases from V and 5 bases from J, with 16 bases between. Germline loops: CDR1 MDHEN, CDR2 SYDVKM. The CDR3 extends over 14 amino acids. The CDR3 region has the DNA TGTGCCAGCAGGGGGTCGGGGGGGCATTATGGCTACACCTTC. Amino acid sequence: CASRGSGGHYGYTF.

The V gene is TRBV7-6, the J gene TRBJ1-2; TRBD1 matches at 10 bases. In germline, CDR1 is SGHVS, CDR2 FNYEAQ. V shed 0 bases, J shed 13 bases, and the junction held 5 bases outside the gene matches. The CDR3 loop spans 13 amino acids. The CDR3: CASSLAWDRGRTF. The CDR3 nucleotides read TGTGCCAGCAGCTTAGCTTGGGACAGGGGTCGCACCTTC.

The genes are TRBV28 and TRBJ2-5; 10 bases agree with TRBD1. CDR3 length: 16 amino acids. Trimming cost V 6 bases and J 5 bases; bases outside gene matches: 12. Germline V gene lookup returns CDR1 MDHEN and CDR2 SYDVKM. The CDR3 loop reads CASSLPPGQGIETQYF. The CDR3 DNA follows: TGTGCCAGCAGCCTACCCCCGGGACAGGGGATTGAGACCCAGTACTTC.